This T cell receptor (beta chain) stems from a study of blood T cell repertoires in COVID-19. Overall study: PBMCs, B-cell-depleted T cells, or T cells provided the cDNA or gDNA that made up the material.

TCRdb's table, derived via immunoSEQ multiplex PCR, lists solely in-frame clones and lacks some. The sample lists around 130,000 clones, approximately 84% occurring once. V was pared by 6 bases and J by 4 bases, with 12 bases between. This CDR3 comprises 13 residues. Germline assignment: CDR1 MDHEN and CDR2 SYDVKM. This rearrangement joins TRBV28 to TRBJ1-2, with D tentatively TRBD1 (6 bases). Specimen: peripheral blood. The source of this sequence is a woman between 55 and 75 years old with acute or convalescent COVID-19. CDR3 DNA sequence: TGTGCCAGCAGCCTGGGGGCAAGCTATGGCTACACCTTC. It is translated as CASSLGASYGYTF.